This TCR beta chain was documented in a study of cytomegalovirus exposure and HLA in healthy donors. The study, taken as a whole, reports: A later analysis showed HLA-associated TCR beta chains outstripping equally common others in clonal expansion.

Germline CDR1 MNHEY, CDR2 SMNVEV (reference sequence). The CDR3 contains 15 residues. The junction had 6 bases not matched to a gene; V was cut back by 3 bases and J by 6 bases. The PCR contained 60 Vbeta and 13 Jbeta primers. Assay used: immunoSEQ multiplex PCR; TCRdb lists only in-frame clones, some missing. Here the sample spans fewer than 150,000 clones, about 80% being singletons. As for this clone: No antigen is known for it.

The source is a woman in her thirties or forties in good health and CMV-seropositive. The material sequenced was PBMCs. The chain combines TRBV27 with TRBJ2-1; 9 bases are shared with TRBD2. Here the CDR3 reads CASSFSGRGSNEQFF. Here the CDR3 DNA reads TGTGCCAGCAGTTTTAGCGGGAGAGGAAGCAATGAGCAGTTCTTC.